This T cell receptor (beta chain) was observed in a study of blood T cell repertoires in COVID-19. Enrolled during active infection, Seattle patients were then followed longitudinally. Original methodology: How many nucleated cells were present was estimated from reference gene primer amplification. The data were produced by immunoSEQ multiplex PCR, yet TCRdb's version contains in-frame clones alone and is incomplete. V and J calls and clone size are those listed in that table; D and trimming were worked out from the DNA. The table includes about 210,000 clones, roughly 85% detected once. CDR3 size: 17 residues. Germline CDR1 is SGHAT and CDR2 is FQNNGV. V trimming: 0 bases; J trimming: 1 base; junction bases outside the gene matches: 4.

Input material: peripheral blood. The chain employs TRBV11-2 and TRBJ2-2; the match to TRBD1 covers 8 bases. The TCR sequence derives from a man aged 45-65 years with COVID-19, enrolled during active disease. The CDR3 DNA follows: TGTGCCAGCAGCTTAGATCGGACAGGGAGGAACACCGGGGAGCTGTTTTTT. Protein: CASSLDRTGRNTGELFF.